The count of the clone carrying this T cell receptor (beta chain) is one. Naive CD4+ cells were CD45RA-selected; the remaining cells were memory. This sample is part of a study of shared clonotypes between healthy human individuals. In the study overall: Three CD4 naive, three CD4 memory, two CD8 naive and one CD8 memory plate were used per donor.

Authors' data handling: In the immunoSEQ data, sequences were junction-only and lacked quality scores, so filtering differed. Sequencing was performed with immunoSEQ multiplex PCR; in TCRdb, only in-frame clones are kept and a portion is missing. The V and J calls and clone size are taken from that table; D and trimming were inferred from the DNA. The data show around 350,000 clones, about 70% seen once. The V gene lost 0 bases and the J gene lost 10 bases, with 15 bases spanning the gap. The CDR3 contains 15 residues. Germline CDR1 and CDR2: LGHNA and YSLEER. The sequenced material came from memory CD4+ T cells sorted from blood. The subset is: CD45RA-negative fraction. The rearrangement uses TRBV4-3 and TRBJ1-4, with unresolved D. This clonotype was sampled from a man in his thirties or forties in good health. CDR3 sequence reads: CASSQDGLPAGKLFF. The CDR3 nucleotides read TGCGCCAGCAGCCAAGATGGACTCCCGGCGGGAAAACTGTTTTTT.